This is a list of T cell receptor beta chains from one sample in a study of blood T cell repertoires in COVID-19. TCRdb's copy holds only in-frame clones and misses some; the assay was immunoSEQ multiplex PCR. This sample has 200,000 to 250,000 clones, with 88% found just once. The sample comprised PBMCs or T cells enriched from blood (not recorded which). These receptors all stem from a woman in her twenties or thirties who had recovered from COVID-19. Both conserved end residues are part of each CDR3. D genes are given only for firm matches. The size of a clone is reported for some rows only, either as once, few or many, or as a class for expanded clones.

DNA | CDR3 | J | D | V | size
TGTGCCATCAGTGAGTCGAGGGGAGGGGGGGACTCGCCCCAGCATTTT | CAISESRGGGDSPQHF | TRBJ1-5 | NA | TRBV10-3 | NA
TGTGCCAGCAGTGAAGGGGGAGGGCTTTACAATGAGCAGTTCTTC | CASSEGGGLYNEQFF | TRBJ2-1 | NA | TRBV6-4 | NA
TGTGCCAGTAGGGAGCGGGGTAATTCACCCCTCCACTTT | CASRERGNSPLHF | TRBJ1-6 | NA | TRBV19 | NA
TGTGCCAGCAGTGACGGCGGTAGATTCTACGAGCAGTACTTC | CASSDGGRFYEQYF | TRBJ2-7 | NA | TRBV6-1 | NA
TGTGCCAGCAGCTTAGGCAGGAACACTGAAGCTTTCTTT | CASSLGRNTEAFF | TRBJ1-1 | NA | TRBV7-2 | few
TGTGCCAGCAGCGTACTCTCTGGAAACACCATATATTTT | CASSVLSGNTIYF | TRBJ1-3 | NA | TRBV9 | NA
TGTGCCAGCTCACCAGATGGCCAGGGGAGCTATGGCTACACCTTC | CASSPDGQGSYGYTF | TRBJ1-2 | NA | TRBV18 | NA
TGTGCCAGCAGCCCCCGGACAGGGATATTGAACACTGAAGCTTTCTTT | CASSPRTGILNTEAFF | TRBJ1-1 | TRBD1 | TRBV5-5 | NA
TGTGCCAGCTCACCAGGGGGGTTCGTACGGTCACCCCTCCACTTT | CASSPGGFVRSPLHF | TRBJ1-6 | NA | TRBV18 | NA
TGTGCCACCAGCAGAGCGGGGGTACGCTACGAGCAGTACTTC | CATSRAGVRYEQYF | TRBJ2-7 | NA | TRBV15 | NA
TGTGCCAGTAGTCCCCGACTAGCGGGGGGAGGGGCAGATACGCAGTATTTT | CASSPRLAGGGADTQYF | TRBJ2-3 | TRBD2 | TRBV19 | NA
TGTGCCAGCAGTTCTTACAGGGGGCGCGAGCAGTACTTC | CASSSYRGREQYF | TRBJ2-7 | TRBD1 | TRBV6-5 | NA
TGTGCCAGTAGTCCCGGGACAGGGGGCCACTATGGCTACACCTTC | CASSPGTGGHYGYTF | TRBJ1-2 | TRBD1 | TRBV19 | NA
TGTGCCAGCAGCCGCGCCCTCTCGACAGGGGCTGGAAACACCATATATTTT | CASSRALSTGAGNTIYF | TRBJ1-3 | TRBD1 | TRBV7-9 | once